A single sample is the source of the 21 T cell receptor beta chains below, sequenced in a study of Ad26.COV2.S vaccination and SARS-CoV-2 variants. Treatment given: roughly 18 received Ad26.COV2.S at low or high dose, single or two shots; several received placebo; per-sample allocation not given. At day 63 after the first vaccine or placebo injection, samples were drawn. Libraries were prepared by immunoSEQ multiplex PCR; TCRdb keeps only in-frame clonotypes and omits some of them. This sample has about 680,000 clones, with 89% found just once. Sample: peripheral blood, taken in a trial of Ad26.COV2.S vaccine versus placebo. The receptor set was obtained from a person aged 18-60 years who received the Ad26.COV2.S COVID-19 vaccine or a placebo.

The chain employs TRBV29-1 and TRBJ2-1, with a weak D call TRBD1 (6 bases). This CDR3 has 13 residues. Germline CDR1 reads SQVTM; CDR2 reads ANQGSEA. V was trimmed by 4 bases and J by 4 bases, leaving 11 bases between them. CDR3 loop: CSVGRGGYNEQFF. The DNA of the CDR3 is TGCAGCGTTGGAAGAGGGGGTTACAATGAGCAGTTCTTC.

The V and J genes are TRBV7-9 and TRBJ1-2, with 9 nucleotides matching TRBD1. With V trimmed by 6 bases and J by 7 bases, 9 bases remained unmatched. CDR3 length: 14 amino acids. The germline V gene has CDR1 SEHNR and CDR2 FQNEAQ (reference sequence). The CDR3 DNA is TGTGCCAGCAGGATACAGGGGGCAAGAAGTGGCTACACCTTC. Residues: CASRIQGARSGYTF.

V is TRBV30 and J is TRBJ2-3; 9 nucleotides align to TRBD1. Germline trimming cut 2 bases from V and 4 bases from J; bases unmatched to any gene: 7. The CDR3 length is 15 residues. Germline V gene data show CDR1 as GTSNPN and CDR2 as SVGIG (reference sequence). The CDR3 bases are TGTGCCTGGAGTCAGGACAGGGGTGGTGCAGATACGCAGTATTTT. Encoded protein: CAWSQDRGGADTQYF.

This chain connects TRBV27 to TRBJ1-2, with D tentatively TRBD1 (6 bases). Deletions cut 2 bases from V and 3 bases from J, with 13 bases between. Germline loops: CDR1 MNHEY, CDR2 SMNVEV (reference sequence). The CDR3 extends over 15 amino acids. CDR3 bases: TGTGCCAGCAGTTTAGGGGGGGGCGCACACTATGGCTACACCTTC. It is translated as CASSLGGGAHYGYTF.

The CDR3 protein is CAWSRLGTQFF. CDR3 bases: TGTGCCTGGAGTAGATTGGGGACGCAGTTCTTC. The gene calls are TRBV30 and TRBJ2-1; D might be TRBD1 or TRBD2, each matching 5 bases. Between the trimmed V and J ends, which lost 2 bases and 12 bases, there was a span of 11 bases. The germline CDR1 and CDR2 sequences are GTSNPN and SVGIG (reference sequence). There are 11 residues in the CDR3. The entire variable domain, with the rest obtained from reference TRBV30 and TRBJ2-1, is as follows: SQTIHQWPATLVQPVGSPLSLECTVEGTSNPNLYWYRQAAGRGLQLLFYSVGIGQISSEVPQNLSASRPQDRQFILSSKKLLLSDSGFYLCAWSRLGTQFFGPGTRLTVL.

This clone has just a few counts. The rearrangement uses TRBV5-6 and TRBJ1-6, with D tentatively TRBD1 (5 bases). V was pared by 0 bases and J by 6 bases, with 7 bases between. Germline V gives CDR1 SGHDT, CDR2 YYEEEE. The CDR3 sequence is 14 residues long. CDR3 in DNA: TGTGCCAGCAGCTTGGTGACAGTTAATTCACCCCTCCACTTT. Its translation is CASSLVTVNSPLHF.

This chain links TRBV3-1 (or the pseudogene TRBV3-2) with TRBJ1-2; maybe TRBD1 (5 bases). Germline values: CDR1 LGHDT, CDR2 YNNKEL (reference sequence). V was pared by 6 bases and J by 4 bases, with 12 bases between. The CDR3 has 13 amino acids. In DNA, the CDR3 is TGTGCCAGCAGTCCGGGGGTCACCTATGGCTACACCTTC. The encoded protein is CASSPGVTYGYTF.

This chain joins TRBV5-4 and TRBJ2-5; 13 nucleotides line up with TRBD2. Germline lookup yields CDR1 SGHNT and CDR2 YYREEE (reference sequence). This CDR3 has 18 amino acids. V trimming: 4 bases; J trimming: 2 bases; junction bases outside the gene matches: 11. CDR3 residues: CASSPGTSGVDLQETQYF. The CDR3 region has the DNA TGTGCCAGCAGCCCGGGGACTAGCGGGGTGGACTTACAAGAGACCCAGTACTTC.

The chain combines TRBV2 with TRBJ2-3, with D tentatively TRBD2 (6 bases). CDR3 size: 14 residues. V lost 6 bases, J lost 0 bases, and 10 bases lay in between. CDR1 and CDR2 from the germline V gene are SNHLY and FYNNEI. Here the CDR3 DNA reads TGTGCCAGCAGCAGGGACTCTAGCACAGATACGCAGTATTTT. Protein sequence: CASSRDSSTDTQYF. Filled out from reference TRBV2 and TRBJ2-3, the complete variable domain reads EPEVTQTPSHQVTQMGQEVILRCVPISNHLYFYWYRQILGQKVEFLVSFYNNEISEKSEIFDDQFSVERPDGSNFTLKIRSTKLEDSAMYFCASSRDSSTDTQYFGPGTRLTVL.

The V gene is TRBV7-2, the J gene TRBJ2-1, with 10 positions matching TRBD2. Per germline, CDR1 SGHTA and CDR2 FQGNSA. V gave up 1 base and J gave up 1 base; unmatched junction bases: 4. The CDR3 sequence is 17 residues long. This chain's CDR3 is CASSLVAGGFSYNEQFF. In DNA form, the CDR3 reads TGTGCCAGCAGCTTAGTAGCGGGAGGTTTTTCCTACAATGAGCAGTTCTTC.

This sequence joins TRBV7-3 and TRBJ2-1; 9 nucleotides line up with TRBD2. The V segment lost 8 bases and the J segment 7 bases; nucleotides outside the gene matches: 12. CDR1 SGHTA and CDR2 FQGTGA come from the germline V gene. The CDR3 runs to 15 residues. The CDR3 region is CASSQGLARLNEQFF. The CDR3 nucleotides are TGTGCCAGCTCCCAGGGACTAGCTCGTTTGAATGAGCAGTTCTTC.

This chain connects TRBV10-3 to TRBJ1-1; the D is unclear. V was pared by 0 bases and J by 1 base, with 6 bases between. Germline-derived CDR1 and CDR2 are ENHRY and SYGVKD. CDR3 size: 14 residues. The CDR3 DNA reads TGTGCCATCAGTGAGTCCGCGGGGAACACTGAAGCTTTCTTT. Residues: CAISESAGNTEAFF.

The V call is TRBV29-1, the J call TRBJ2-6, with no clear D. With 6 bases removed from V and 0 bases from J, the gap between germline ends came to 12 bases. Germline CDR1 SQVTM, CDR2 ANQGSEA. CDR3 length: 15 residues. The CDR3 loop is CSVPRSDSGANVLTF. CDR3 in DNA: TGCAGCGTCCCAAGGTCCGACTCTGGGGCCAACGTCCTGACTTTC. Using reference TRBV29-1 and TRBJ2-6 for the parts outside the CDR3, the full variable domain is SAVISQKPSRDICQRGTSLTIQCQVDSQVTMMFWYRQQPGQSLTLIATANQGSEATYESGFVIDKFPISRPNLTFSTLTVSNMSPEDSSIYLCSVPRSDSGANVLTFGAGSRLTVL.

This chain connects TRBV6-5 to TRBJ1-6, with D perhaps TRBD1 (5 bases). Per the germline V gene, CDR1 is MNHEY and CDR2 is SVGAGI. The V end was cut by 2 bases, the J end by 9 bases, with 14 bases between. The CDR3 consists of 15 residues. The CDR3: CASSYVGQGGSPLHF. CDR3 DNA: TGTGCCAGCAGTTACGTAGGTCAGGGCGGTTCACCCCTCCACTTT.

In DNA, the CDR3 is TGTGCCAGCAGCTTCGTCAGGGGGCATGCTAATGAAAAACTGTTTTTT. This translates into CASSFVRGHANEKLFF. This sequence joins TRBV7-9 and TRBJ1-4; 8 bases are a match to TRBD1. The J segment lost 3 bases and the V segment lost 3 bases, leaving 6 bases of the junction unmatched. CDR1 is SEHNR, CDR2 FQNEAQ, per germline (reference sequence). The CDR3 extends over 16 amino acids. Together with reference TRBV7-9 and TRBJ1-4, the CDR3 gives the full variable domain: DTGVSQNPRHKITKRGQNVTFRCDPISEHNRLYWYRQTLGQGPEFLTYFQNEAQLEKSRLLSDRFSAERPKGSFSTLEIQRTEQGDSAMYLCASSFVRGHANEKLFFGSGTQLSVL.

The CDR3 loop is CATSSQGNTEAFF. The CDR3 coding sequence is TGTGCCACCAGCAGTCAGGGAAACACTGAAGCTTTCTTT. The chain recombines TRBV15 with TRBJ1-1, with a possible D match to TRBD1 (5 bases). Trimming cost V 3 bases and J 2 bases, with 7 bases left between them. Germline CDR1 reads LNHNV; CDR2 reads YYDKDF (reference sequence). The CDR3 is 13 residues long.

The chain recombines TRBV3-1 (or the pseudogene TRBV3-2) with TRBJ2-1; 10 bases agree with TRBD2. CDR1 is LGHDT and CDR2 is YNNKEL in the germline V gene (reference sequence). V gave up 5 bases and J gave up 4 bases; unmatched junction bases: 5. The CDR3 sequence is 15 residues long. Written as DNA, the CDR3 is TGTGCCAGCAGCGCCGGGACTAGCGAGTACAATGAGCAGTTCTTC. It is translated as CASSAGTSEYNEQFF.

The genes are TRBV5-1 and TRBJ1-2; D is perhaps TRBD1 (5 bases). Germline CDR1 is SGHRS and CDR2 is YFSETQ. Between the trimmed V and J ends, which lost 0 bases and 8 bases, there was a span of 14 bases. This CDR3 is 14 amino acids long. CDR3 loop: CASSLVGGEGGYTF. In DNA form, the CDR3 reads TGCGCCAGCAGCTTGGTAGGAGGGGAGGGAGGCTACACCTTC.

The DNA of the CDR3 is TGTGCCAGCAGCCCCTCCCGCGGGAGTGGAACCGGGGAGCTGTTTTTT. Translating gives CASSPSRGSGTGELFF. The chain employs TRBV7-6 and TRBJ2-2; 7 bases are shared with TRBD2. Losses at the gene ends were 5 bases for V and 5 bases for J; bases not matched to a gene: 11. The germline V gene encodes CDR1 SGHVS and CDR2 FNYEAQ. The CDR3 totals 16 residues.

The V gene is TRBV24-1, the J gene TRBJ2-7; TRBD1 agrees at 8 bases. V lost 5 bases to trimming and J lost 0 bases; unmatched junction nucleotides: 2. Germline CDR1 reads KGHDR; CDR2 reads SFDVKD. The CDR3 has 14 residues. The CDR3 sequence is CATSGTGSSYEQYF. The CDR3 DNA is TGTGCCACCAGTGGGACAGGGAGCTCCTACGAGCAGTACTTC.

The chain joins TRBV11-2 to TRBJ1-4; TRBD1 matches at 10 bases. Germline V CDR1 and CDR2: SGHAT, FQNNGV. CDR3 size: 18 residues. Unmatched junction bases numbered 11, after V lost 4 bases and J lost 3 bases. The CDR3 spells CASSSFRDRGTANEKLFF. The CDR3 DNA follows: TGTGCCAGCAGCTCATTCCGGGACAGGGGAACGGCTAATGAAAAACTGTTTTTT.